Presented here are 20 T cell receptor beta chains from one specimen sequenced in a study of blood T cell repertoires in COVID-19. Clones were sequenced by immunoSEQ multiplex PCR, and TCRdb holds only the in-frame ones, with some missing. The sample yields 200,000 to 300,000 clones, approximately 86% seen once. The sequencing sample was made of PBMCs or T cells enriched from blood (not recorded which). The receptors derive from a woman aged 18-30 years who had recovered from COVID-19.

The genes are TRBV4-1 and TRBJ1-1; 10 bases are shared with TRBD1. After removal of 1 base from V and 4 bases from J, the junction contained 6 bases not matched to a gene. CDR3 length: 16 amino acids. Per the germline V gene, CDR1 is MGHRA and CDR2 is YSYEKL. Here the CDR3 reads CASSQGTGGLFTEAFF. In nucleotides, the CDR3 is TGCGCCAGCAGCCAAGGGACAGGGGGTTTGTTCACTGAAGCTTTCTTT.

J is TRBJ2-3 and V is TRBV12-3 or TRBV12-4, with D unresolved. CDR3 size: 13 residues. Trimming removed 5 bases at V and 5 bases at J, with 11 bases between. CDR3 nucleotides: TGTGCCAGCAGTCGCCGGTTGGTAGATACGCAGTATTTT. It translates to CASSRRLVDTQYF.

The V and J genes are TRBV6-5 and TRBJ2-7; 12 bases fit TRBD2. Germline assignment: CDR1 MNHEY and CDR2 SVGAGI. The CDR3 totals 14 residues. V lost 6 bases, J lost 3 bases, and 3 bases stayed unmatched. The CDR3 region is CASRLTSGGYEQYF. The CDR3 coding sequence is TGTGCCAGCAGGTTGACTAGCGGGGGCTACGAGCAGTACTTC.

This clone was counted many times. The CDR3: CASSQECRGPTDTEAFF. The CDR3 region has the DNA TGCGCCAGCAGTCAGGAATGCAGGGGGCCGACTGACACTGAAGCTTTCTTT. The chain recombines TRBV23-1 with TRBJ1-1; 8 nucleotides align to TRBD1. TRBV23-1 is an open reading frame whose function is uncertain. With V trimmed by 3 bases and J by 3 bases, 12 bases remained unmatched. This CDR3 comprises 17 residues.

The chain uses TRBV7-8 and TRBJ1-2; possible D gene TRBD1, 6 bases. V lost 2 bases to trimming and J lost 2 bases, with 15 bases between them. In germline, CDR1 is SGHVS, CDR2 FQNEAQ. The CDR3 consists of 16 residues. CDR3 residues: CASSLMSPGQNYGYTF. For the CDR3, the DNA is TGTGCCAGCAGCTTAATGTCCCCCGGACAGAACTATGGCTACACCTTC.

This CDR3 is CASSGAGGFVLTF. The CDR3 nucleotides read TGTGCCAGCAGCGGGGCAGGGGGTTTCGTCCTGACTTTC. The chain links TRBV9 to TRBJ2-6; 7 nucleotides agree with TRBD1. The CDR3 sequence is 13 residues long. In germline, CDR1 is SGDLS, CDR2 YYNGEE. The ends lost 3 bases at V and 12 bases at J; junction bases unmatched: 6.

The chain couples TRBV29-1 to TRBJ1-2, with TRBD1 matching 10 bases. Germline-derived CDR1 and CDR2 are SQVTM and ANQGSEA. J gave up 6 bases and V 4 bases, and 5 bases lay outside the gene matches. The CDR3 runs to 13 residues. Written as DNA, the CDR3 is TGCAGCGTTGTCGACAGGGGGCGAGATGGCTACACCTTC. Protein product: CSVVDRGRDGYTF.

The chain has TRBV10-3 and TRBJ2-7; a possible D gene is TRBD2 (7 bases). V lost 7 bases and J 7 bases, leaving 20 bases between the germline ends. Germline CDR1 ENHRY, CDR2 SYGVKD. The CDR3 is 14 residues long. The CDR3 sequence: CAITEQGGAGEQYF. As DNA, the CDR3 is TGTGCCATCACCGAACAAGGGGGGGCTGGGGAGCAGTACTTC.

The chain combines TRBV12-3 or TRBV12-4 with TRBJ2-1, with 7 nucleotides matching TRBD1. The ends lost 3 bases at V and 13 bases at J; junction bases unmatched: 6. The CDR3 is 12 amino acids. The CDR3 loop reads CASSFGQAPQFF. As DNA, the CDR3 is TGTGCCAGCAGTTTCGGACAGGCGCCCCAGTTCTTC.

V usage is TRBV3-1 (or the pseudogene TRBV3-2) and J usage is TRBJ2-3, with 13 bases matching TRBD2. This CDR3 has 16 residues. The ends lost 5 bases at V and 5 bases at J; junction bases unmatched: 7. Germline V gives CDR1 LGHDT, CDR2 YNNKEL (reference sequence). This CDR3 reads CASSWGLAGNVDTQYF. Written as DNA, the CDR3 is TGTGCCAGCAGCTGGGGACTAGCGGGGAACGTAGATACGCAGTATTTT.

The chain is built from TRBV4-2 and TRBJ1-2; 7 nucleotides agree with TRBD1. Trimming took 4 bases from V and 2 from J; bases not matched to a gene: 1. Germline assignment: CDR1 LGHNA and CDR2 YNFKEQ. This CDR3 is built from 13 residues. CDR3 DNA sequence: TGTGCCAGCAGCCTACAGGGGAACTATGGCTACACCTTC. Residues: CASSLQGNYGYTF.

CDR3 DNA sequence: TGTGCCACCAGCAGAGACAGGGAAGATAGCAATCAGCCCCAGCATTTT. Residues: CATSRDREDSNQPQHF. The V and J genes are TRBV15 and TRBJ1-5, with D possibly matching TRBD1 (5 bases). The CDR3 is 16 residues long. Per the germline V gene, CDR1 is LNHNV and CDR2 is YYDKDF (reference sequence). V was clipped by 0 bases and J by 0 bases, with 9 bases between them.

The rearrangement uses TRBV5-4 and TRBJ2-2; 7 bases agree with TRBD1. This CDR3 region has 15 residues. CDR1 and CDR2 from the germline V gene are SGHNT and YYREEE (reference sequence). V shed 4 bases, J shed 4 bases, and the junction held 7 bases outside the gene matches. CDR3 in amino acids: CASSILTGATGELFF. The CDR3 DNA reads as TGTGCCAGCAGCATACTAACAGGGGCCACCGGGGAGCTGTTTTTT. The full variable domain, in which reference TRBV5-4 and TRBJ2-2 provide the parts outside the CDR3, is ETGVTQSPTHLIKTRGQQVTLRCSSQSGHNTVSWYQQALGQGPQFIFQYYREEENGRGNFPPRFSGLQFPNYSSELNVNALELDDSALYLCASSILTGATGELFFGEGSRLTVL.

V and J are TRBV4-1 and TRBJ2-2, with D perhaps matching TRBD1 (6 bases). This CDR3 region has 16 residues. Germline-derived CDR1 and CDR2 are MGHRA and YSYEKL. Trimming removed 7 bases at V and 0 bases at J, with 15 bases between. The CDR3 here is CASTLQGLANTGELFF. CDR3 DNA: TGCGCCAGCACATTACAGGGCCTTGCGAACACCGGGGAGCTGTTTTTT.

The chain employs TRBV27 and TRBJ1-6; 9 nucleotides agree with TRBD1. V shed 6 bases and J 6 bases; nucleotides not matched to a gene: 3. Germline lookup yields CDR1 MNHEY and CDR2 SMNVEV (reference sequence). The CDR3 runs to 14 residues. The CDR3 nucleotides are TGTGCCAGCAGACAGGGGGCTTTTAATTCACCCCTCCACTTT. Its protein is CASRQGAFNSPLHF.

The rearrangement joins TRBV19 to TRBJ1-5; D not certain. This CDR3 is 18 amino acids long. V was cut by 3 bases and J by 0 bases, with 18 bases left in between. Germline-derived CDR1 and CDR2 are LNHDA and SQIVND (reference sequence). CDR3 region: CASSILGQKLYSNQPQHF. CDR3 nucleotide sequence: TGTGCCAGTAGTATTTTGGGTCAGAAACTATATAGCAATCAGCCCCAGCATTTT.

This rearrangement joins TRBV9 to TRBJ1-1; 8 bases match TRBD1. The CDR3 length is 14 residues. The V gene end was trimmed by 0 bases and the J gene end by 4 bases; junction bases not matched to a gene: 2. CDR1 and CDR2 (germline): SGDLS, YYNGEE. In DNA form, the CDR3 reads TGTGCCAGCAGCGTAGTTCAGGGGGCCACTGAAGCTTTCTTT. Amino acid sequence: CASSVVQGATEAFF.

The chain recombines TRBV5-4 with TRBJ2-1; tentatively, D is TRBD2 (5 bases). Germline V gene data show CDR1 as SGHNT and CDR2 as YYREEE (reference sequence). V lost 1 base and J lost 8, with 13 bases in between. The CDR3 is made up of 14 amino acids. The CDR3 region has the DNA TGTGCCAGCAGCTTGTCGGTGGTGAGGGATGAGCAGTTCTTC. This codes for CASSLSVVRDEQFF.

The chain is built from TRBV27 and TRBJ2-1; 9 bases are a match to TRBD2. V lost 8 bases, J lost 3 bases, and 11 bases stayed unmatched. Germline-derived CDR1 and CDR2 are MNHEY and SMNVEV (reference sequence). CDR3 length: 16 residues. CDR3 bases: TGTGCCAGCTCAACCGGGACTAGCCCAAACTACAATGAGCAGTTCTTC. This codes for CASSTGTSPNYNEQFF.

The chain recombines TRBV28 with TRBJ1-5; 8 nucleotides match TRBD1. Trimming took 2 bases from V and 9 from J; bases not matched to a gene: 6. The CDR3 extends over 14 amino acids. Germline V CDR1 and CDR2: MDHEN, SYDVKM. The CDR3 loop is CASSLRTGRLPQHF. CDR3 DNA sequence: TGTGCCAGCAGTTTACGGACAGGGCGGCTGCCCCAGCATTTT.